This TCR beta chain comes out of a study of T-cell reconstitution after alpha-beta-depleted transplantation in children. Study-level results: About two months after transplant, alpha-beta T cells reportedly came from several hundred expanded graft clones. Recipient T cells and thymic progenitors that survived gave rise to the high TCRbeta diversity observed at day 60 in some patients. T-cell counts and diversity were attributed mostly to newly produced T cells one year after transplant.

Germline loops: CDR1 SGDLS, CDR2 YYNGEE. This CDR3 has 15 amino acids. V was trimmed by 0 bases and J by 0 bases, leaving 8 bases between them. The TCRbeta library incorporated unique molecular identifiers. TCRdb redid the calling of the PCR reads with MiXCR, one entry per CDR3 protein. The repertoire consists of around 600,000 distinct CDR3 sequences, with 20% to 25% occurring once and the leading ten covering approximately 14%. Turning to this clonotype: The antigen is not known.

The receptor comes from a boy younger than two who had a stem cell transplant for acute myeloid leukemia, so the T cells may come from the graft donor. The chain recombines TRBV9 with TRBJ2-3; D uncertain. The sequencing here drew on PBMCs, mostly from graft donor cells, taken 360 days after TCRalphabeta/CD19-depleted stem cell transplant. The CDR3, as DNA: TGTGCCAGCAGCGTAGACTGGGCTAGCACAGATACGCAGTATTTT. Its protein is CASSVDWASTDTQYF.